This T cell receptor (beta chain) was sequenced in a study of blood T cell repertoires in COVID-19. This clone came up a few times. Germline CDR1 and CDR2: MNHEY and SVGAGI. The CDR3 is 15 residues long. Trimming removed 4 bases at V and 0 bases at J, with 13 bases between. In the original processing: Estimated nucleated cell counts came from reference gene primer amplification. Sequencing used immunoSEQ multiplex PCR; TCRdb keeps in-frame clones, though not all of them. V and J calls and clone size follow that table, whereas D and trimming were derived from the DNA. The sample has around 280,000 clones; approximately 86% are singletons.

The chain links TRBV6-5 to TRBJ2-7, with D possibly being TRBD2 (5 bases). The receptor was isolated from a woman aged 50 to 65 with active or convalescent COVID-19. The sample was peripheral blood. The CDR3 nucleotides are TGTGCCAGCAGTTCCGTAGGGAGCCTCTCCTACGAGCAGTACTTC. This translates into CASSSVGSLSYEQYF.